The present T cell receptor (beta chain) was sequenced within a study of T cells expressing NK-cell markers. Study overall: TCR beta repertoires came from sorted CD3+CD56+NKG2C+, CD3+CD56+NKG2C- and CD3+CD56-NKG2C+ T cells. The authors sequenced eight donors, of whom seven were HCMV-seropositive and one was seronegative.

Following a re-call of the 5' RACE reads, TCRdb has one entry per CDR3 protein and lacks DNA. The sample's table shows roughly 420,000 distinct CDR3 sequences. The germline gives CDR1 SQVTM, CDR2 ANQGSEA. The length of the CDR3 is 13 residues. Material for sequencing was blood T cells: a sorted CD56 or NKG2C T cell subset, CD4+ or CD8+ T cells, or bulk PBMC T cells (not recorded which). The chain recombines TRBV29-1 with TRBJ2-1. The sequence was obtained from a woman between 18 and 70 years old in good health. The CDR3 sequence: CSAATGLYNEQFF.